A single T cell receptor beta chain is shown here with its context. Clones were read by immunoSEQ multiplex PCR, and TCRdb kept only the in-frame ones, dropping some. Among some 90,000 clones listed, roughly 77% were seen once. Time point: after dendritic cell vaccination, including at tumor progression/relapse. This specimen belongs to a study of glioma-infiltrating T cells after dendritic cell vaccination. The overall study: Patients had newly diagnosed or recurrent glioblastoma and received dendritic cell vaccines.

The material was blood, obtained after dendritic cell vaccination. The clonotype originates from a human donor with glioblastoma.

The CDR3 here is CSHRSGGTQYF. In DNA form, the CDR3 reads TGCAGCCACCGTAGTGGTGGTACGCAGTATTTT. The chain links TRBV29-1 to TRBJ2-3; D unresolved. The CDR3 covers 11 residues. Germline V gene sequence: CDR1 SQVTM, CDR2 ANQGSEA. Between the trimmed V and J ends, which lost 8 bases and 8 bases, there was a span of 14 bases.